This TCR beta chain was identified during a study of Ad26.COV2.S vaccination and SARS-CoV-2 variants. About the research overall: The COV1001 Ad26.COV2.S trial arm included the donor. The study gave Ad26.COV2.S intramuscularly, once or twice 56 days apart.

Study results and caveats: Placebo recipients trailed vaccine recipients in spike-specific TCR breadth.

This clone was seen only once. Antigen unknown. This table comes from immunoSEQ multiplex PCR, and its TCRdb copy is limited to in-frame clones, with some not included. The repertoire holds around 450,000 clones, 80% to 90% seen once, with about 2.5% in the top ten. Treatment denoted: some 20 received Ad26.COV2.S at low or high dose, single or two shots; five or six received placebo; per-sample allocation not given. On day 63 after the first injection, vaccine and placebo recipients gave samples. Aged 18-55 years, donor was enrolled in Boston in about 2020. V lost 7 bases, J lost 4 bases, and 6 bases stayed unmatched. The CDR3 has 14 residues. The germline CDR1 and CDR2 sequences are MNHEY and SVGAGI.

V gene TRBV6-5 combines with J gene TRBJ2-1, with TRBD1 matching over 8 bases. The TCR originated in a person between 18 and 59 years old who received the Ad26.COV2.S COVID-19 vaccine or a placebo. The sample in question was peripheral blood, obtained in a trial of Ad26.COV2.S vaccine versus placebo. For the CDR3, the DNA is TGTGCCAGCACTGGACAGGGTGGGTACAATGAGCAGTTCTTC. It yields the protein CASTGQGGYNEQFF.